This record looks at one T cell receptor beta chain sequence and its context. Original processing methods: By means of reference gene primer amplification, nucleated cell counts were estimated. The method was immunoSEQ multiplex PCR; TCRdb's version includes in-frame clones alone and lacks a portion of them. The V and J calls and the clone size are those of that table, but D and trimming were determined from the DNA. Altogether about 200,000 clones are present, more than 75% being singletons, with the ten largest covering roughly 3%. Germline CDR1 is KGHSH and CDR2 is LQKENI. The CDR3 length is 13 residues. Trimming stripped 4 bases from V and 1 base from J, with 7 bases between. The sample originates from a study of blood T cell repertoires in COVID-19. Study context: COVID-19 samples, acute and convalescent, were from the United States, Italy and Spain. Sources were T cells, B-cell-depleted T cells, or PBMCs; the material itself was cDNA or gDNA.

The clonotype originates from a man in his 60s with acute or convalescent COVID-19. The sequencing input was peripheral blood. The gene calls are TRBV18 and TRBJ2-5; the D gene is possibly TRBD1 (5 bases). DNA for the CDR3: TGTGCCAGCTCACGGACACTCCAAGAGACCCAGTACTTC. Protein product: CASSRTLQETQYF.